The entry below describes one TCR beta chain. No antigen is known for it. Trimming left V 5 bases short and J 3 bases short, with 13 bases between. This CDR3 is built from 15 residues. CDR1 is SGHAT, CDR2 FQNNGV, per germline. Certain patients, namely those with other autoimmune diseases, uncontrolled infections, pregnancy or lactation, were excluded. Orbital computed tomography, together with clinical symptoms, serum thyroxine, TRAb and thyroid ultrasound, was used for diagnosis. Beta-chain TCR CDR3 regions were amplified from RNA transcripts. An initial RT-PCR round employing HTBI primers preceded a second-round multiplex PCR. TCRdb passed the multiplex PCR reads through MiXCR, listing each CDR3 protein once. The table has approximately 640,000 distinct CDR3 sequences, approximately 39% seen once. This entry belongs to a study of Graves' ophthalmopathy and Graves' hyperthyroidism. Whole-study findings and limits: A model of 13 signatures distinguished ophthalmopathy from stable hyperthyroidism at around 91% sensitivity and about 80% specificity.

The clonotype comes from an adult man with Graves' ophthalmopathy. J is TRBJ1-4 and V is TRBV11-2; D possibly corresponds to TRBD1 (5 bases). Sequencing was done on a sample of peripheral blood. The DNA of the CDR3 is TGTGCCAGCAGCCAAGGCGGGGGGGCTAATGAAAAACTGTTTTTT. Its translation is CASSQGGGANEKLFF. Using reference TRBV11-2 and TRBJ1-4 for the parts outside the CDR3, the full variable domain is EAGVAQSPRYKIIEKRQSVAFWCNPISGHATLYWYQQILGQGPKLLIQFQNNGVVDDSQLPKDRFSAERLKGVDSTLKIQPAKLEDSAVYLCASSQGGGANEKLFFGSGTQLSVL.